A single sample gave rise to the 10 T cell receptor beta chains below, sequenced in a study of STAT5B mutations in CD4+ large granular lymphocyte leukemia. Generated by immunoSEQ multiplex PCR, the TCRdb table keeps only in-frame clones and is missing some. The data show 35,000 to 40,000 clones, around 80% seen once. The sequenced material came from CD4+ T cells from blood buffy coats. These receptors were obtained from a human donor in good health.

This clone was seen only a few times. The J gene is TRBJ2-7, the V gene TRBV4-1; TRBD2 matches 12 bases. V was clipped by 0 bases and J by 6 bases; unmatched bases: 0. This CDR3 has 14 amino acids. Germline V gene data show CDR1 as MGHRA and CDR2 as YSYEKL. The DNA of the CDR3 is TGCGCCAGCAGCCAAGAGGGACTAGCGGGCGAGCAGTACTTC. Translated: CASSQEGLAGEQYF.

The V call is TRBV4-1, the J call TRBJ2-1, with D perhaps TRBD2 (5 bases). The germline CDR1 and CDR2 sequences are MGHRA and YSYEKL. The CDR3 consists of 15 residues. V lost 1 base and J lost 4, with 11 bases in between. CDR3 sequence (DNA): TGCGCCAGCAGCCAAGGGGCTAGCACATACAATGAGCAGTTCTTC. Protein product: CASSQGASTYNEQFF.

This clone was counted between two and nine times. The genes are TRBV6-1 and TRBJ2-3; TRBD2 matches at 11 bases. CDR1 is MNHNS and CDR2 is SASEGT in the germline V gene. The CDR3 is made up of 16 amino acids. V shed 0 bases, J shed 8 bases, and the junction held 7 bases outside the gene matches. CDR3 region: CASSEAVAGGLGTQYF. Here the CDR3 DNA reads TGTGCCAGCAGTGAAGCGGTAGCGGGAGGGTTGGGTACGCAGTATTTT.

The chain recombines TRBV9 with TRBJ1-1; no definite D call. CDR3 length equals 13 residues. CDR1 SGDLS and CDR2 YYNGEE come from the germline V gene. V lost 1 base to trimming and J lost 3 bases, with 7 bases between them. CDR3 sequence: CASSVSLDTEAFF. CDR3 coding DNA: TGTGCCAGCAGCGTATCTTTAGACACTGAAGCTTTCTTT. Using reference TRBV9 and TRBJ1-1 for the parts outside the CDR3, the full variable domain is DSGVTQTPKHLITATGQRVTLRCSPRSGDLSVYWYQQSLDQGLQFLIQYYNGEERAKGNILERFSAQQFPDLHSELNLSSLELGDSALYFCASSVSLDTEAFFGQGTRLTVV.

The V gene is TRBV5-1, the J gene TRBJ1-1; D possibly corresponds to TRBD1 (6 bases). Trimming cost V 5 bases and J 4 bases, with 15 bases left between them. Germline V gene data show CDR1 as SGHRS and CDR2 as YFSETQ. The length of the CDR3 is 14 residues. The CDR3 DNA follows: TGCGCCAGCAGGAACAGGGTCGGTGGCACTGAAGCTTTCTTT. Protein: CASRNRVGGTEAFF.

This chain joins TRBV11-2 and TRBJ2-1, with 13 bases that match TRBD2. The CDR3 length is 16 residues. With 5 bases clipped from V and 4 bases from J, the junction kept 5 bases outside the gene matches. Germline CDR1 and CDR2: SGHAT and FQNNGV. The CDR3 loop is CASSIGTSGIYNEQFF. The CDR3 region has the DNA TGTGCCAGCAGCATTGGGACTAGCGGGATTTACAATGAGCAGTTCTTC. The whole variable domain, remainder taken from reference TRBV11-2 and TRBJ2-1, is EAGVAQSPRYKIIEKRQSVAFWCNPISGHATLYWYQQILGQGPKLLIQFQNNGVVDDSQLPKDRFSAERLKGVDSTLKIQPAKLEDSAVYLCASSIGTSGIYNEQFFGPGTRLTVL.

The chain couples TRBV7-9 to TRBJ1-2; the D is unclear. CDR3 length: 12 amino acids. V shed 5 bases and J shed 8 bases, with 12 bases lying between them. Germline CDR1 is SEHNR and CDR2 is FQNEAQ (reference sequence). DNA for the CDR3: TGTGCCAGCAGCGGACGGGCCGCAGGCTACACCTTC. It is translated as CASSGRAAGYTF.

The rearrangement uses TRBV5-4 and TRBJ2-3, with D uncertain. Per germline, CDR1 SGHNT and CDR2 YYREEE (reference sequence). The CDR3 is 14 residues long. V gave up 0 bases and J gave up 4 bases, with 9 bases separating them. This chain's CDR3 is CASSLGSSADTQYF. The CDR3, as DNA: TGTGCCAGCAGCTTGGGCAGCAGCGCAGATACGCAGTATTTT.

CDR3 nucleotides: TGTGCCAGCAGCCCCCGCAACCAAGAGACCCAGTACTTC. Translated, it gives CASSPRNQETQYF. The chain uses TRBV14 and TRBJ2-5, with D unresolved. Germline CDR1 is SGHDN and CDR2 is FVKESK. V gave up 4 bases and J gave up 0 bases, with 6 bases separating them. The CDR3 runs 13 residues.

The gene calls are TRBV5-4 and TRBJ2-1; D is unclear. The CDR3 sequence is 16 residues long. Per the germline V gene, CDR1 is SGHNT and CDR2 is YYREEE (reference sequence). V was cut by 0 bases and J by 0 bases, with 10 bases left in between. The CDR3 is CASSLEAATSYNEQFF. Here the CDR3 DNA reads TGTGCCAGCAGCTTGGAGGCAGCTACCTCCTACAATGAGCAGTTCTTC.